This is a list of T cell receptor beta chains from one sample in a study of shared clonotypes between healthy human individuals. Measured with immunoSEQ multiplex PCR; TCRdb has only the in-frame clones, and not every one. The sample has over a million clones; around three quarters are singletons. The sequenced sample was memory CD4+ T cells from PBMCs. The receptors shown here come from a young man in good health. Some clones in this sample may be carry-over from other donors' samples. Both conserved end residues are part of each CDR3. A D gene is named only where the DNA matches it firmly. The listing skips clone size in some rows; elsewhere it reads once, few, many or a size class.

D gene: -
clone size: once
J gene: TRBJ2-2
V gene: TRBV21-1
CDR3 protein: CARGGRAGELFF
CDR3 DNA: TGTGCCCGAGGCGGGAGGGCCGGGGAGCTGTTTTTT

D gene: TRBD2
clone size: -
J gene: TRBJ2-3
V gene: TRBV5-4
CDR3 protein: CASSLPIRSGGFTDTQYF
CDR3 DNA: TGTGCCAGCAGCTTGCCGATCCGTAGCGGGGGATTCACAGATACGCAGTATTTT

D gene: -
clone size: -
J gene: TRBJ2-1
V gene: TRBV20-1
CDR3 protein: CSARPGNEQFF
CDR3 DNA: TGCAGTGCTAGACCCGGCAATGAGCAGTTCTTC

D gene: -
clone size: -
J gene: TRBJ2-1
V gene: TRBV19
CDR3 protein: CASSGGVGAYNEQFF
CDR3 DNA: TGTGCCAGTAGTGGGGGAGTTGGGGCTTACAATGAGCAGTTCTTC

D gene: -
clone size: -
J gene: TRBJ2-1
V gene: TRBV27
CDR3 protein: CASSLSVGAPGAEQFF
CDR3 DNA: TGTGCCAGCAGTTTATCGGTGGGGGCGCCGGGCGCTGAGCAGTTCTTC

D gene: -
clone size: -
J gene: TRBJ1-1
V gene: TRBV5-1
CDR3 protein: CASRLNRVRTVNTEAFF
CDR3 DNA: TGCGCCAGCAGACTGAACCGGGTCCGAACGGTGAACACTGAAGCTTTCTTT

D gene: -
clone size: -
J gene: TRBJ2-4
V gene: TRBV28
CDR3 protein: CASSPGQAKNIQYF
CDR3 DNA: TGTGCCAGCAGTCCCGGACAGGCCAAAAACATTCAGTACTTC

D gene: TRBD1
clone size: -
J gene: TRBJ1-3
V gene: TRBV7-8
CDR3 protein: CASSRGTVYAGNTIYF
CDR3 DNA: TGTGCCAGCAGCCGAGGGACAGTTTATGCCGGAAACACCATATATTTT

D gene: -
clone size: -
J gene: TRBJ1-2
V gene: TRBV5-1
CDR3 protein: CASSFGGGQGYGYTF
CDR3 DNA: TGCGCCAGCAGCTTTGGAGGGGGTCAGGGCTATGGCTACACCTTC

D gene: -
clone size: -
J gene: TRBJ2-7
V gene: TRBV7-2
CDR3 protein: CASSLLSGPFGDEQYF
CDR3 DNA: TGTGCCAGCAGCTTGTTGTCCGGCCCGTTTGGTGACGAGCAGTACTTC

D gene: TRBD1
clone size: -
J gene: TRBJ2-2
V gene: TRBV5-1
CDR3 protein: CASSLLRDRGLNTGELFF
CDR3 DNA: TGCGCCAGCAGCTTGCTTCGGGACAGGGGGCTCAACACCGGGGAGCTGTTTTTT

D gene: -
clone size: few
J gene: TRBJ1-6
V gene: TRBV5-1
CDR3 protein: CASRPGQSNSPLHF
CDR3 DNA: TGCGCCAGCAGACCCGGACAGAGTAATTCACCCCTCCACTTT

D gene: TRBD1
clone size: -
J gene: TRBJ1-5
V gene: TRBV28
CDR3 protein: CASSFIQGGGGTQPQHF
CDR3 DNA: TGTGCCAGCAGTTTCATCCAGGGGGGAGGGGGAACTCAGCCCCAGCATTTT

D gene: TRBD1
clone size: -
J gene: TRBJ2-1
V gene: TRBV28
CDR3 protein: CASSIRQGTRLGYNEQFF
CDR3 DNA: TGTGCCAGCAGTATAAGACAGGGAACCCGCTTGGGCTACAATGAGCAGTTCTTC

D gene: -
clone size: -
J gene: TRBJ1-5
V gene: TRBV6-1
CDR3 protein: CASSEGYRDNQPQHF
CDR3 DNA: TGTGCCAGCAGTGAAGGATACAGGGACAATCAGCCCCAGCATTTT

D gene: -
clone size: -
J gene: TRBJ2-3
V gene: TRBV18
CDR3 protein: CASSPPAGRTTDTQYF
CDR3 DNA: TGTGCCAGCTCACCACCTGCAGGGAGGACCACAGATACGCAGTATTTT

D gene: -
clone size: -
J gene: TRBJ1-1
V gene: TRBV13
CDR3 protein: CASSPRQSNTEAFF
CDR3 DNA: TGTGCCAGCAGCCCCCGACAGTCAAACACTGAAGCTTTCTTT

D gene: TRBD2
clone size: -
J gene: TRBJ2-1
V gene: TRBV5-4
CDR3 protein: CASSFRLAGGYNEQFF
CDR3 DNA: TGTGCCAGCAGCTTTAGGCTAGCGGGAGGCTACAATGAGCAGTTCTTC

D gene: TRBD1
clone size: -
J gene: TRBJ1-2
V gene: TRBV7-2
CDR3 protein: CASSLGPDRGGGYTF
CDR3 DNA: TGTGCCAGCAGCTTGGGACCAGACAGGGGAGGAGGCTACACCTTC

D gene: -
clone size: -
J gene: TRBJ1-5
V gene: TRBV7-3
CDR3 protein: CASSSGPNQPQHF
CDR3 DNA: TGTGCCAGCAGCTCCGGGCCCAATCAGCCCCAGCATTTT

D gene: -
clone size: -
J gene: TRBJ2-7
V gene: TRBV5-1
CDR3 protein: CASNSGLGYGEQYF
CDR3 DNA: TGCGCCAGCAATTCGGGGTTGGGCTACGGGGAGCAGTACTTC

D gene: -
clone size: -
J gene: TRBJ1-4
V gene: TRBV28
CDR3 protein: CASSRRDKNEKLFF
CDR3 DNA: TGTGCCAGCAGTAGACGGGACAAAAATGAAAAACTGTTTTTT

D gene: TRBD1
clone size: -
J gene: TRBJ1-1
V gene: TRBV5-4
CDR3 protein: CASGQGAKGMNTEAFF
CDR3 DNA: TGTGCCAGCGGACAGGGGGCGAAGGGAATGAACACTGAAGCTTTCTTT

D gene: -
clone size: -
J gene: TRBJ2-7
V gene: TRBV5-1
CDR3 protein: CASHDTAGGAEQYF
CDR3 DNA: TGCGCCAGCCACGACACCGCTGGCGGGGCCGAGCAGTACTTC

D gene: TRBD1
clone size: -
J gene: TRBJ1-1
V gene: TRBV28
CDR3 protein: CASQTGARAAGAFF
CDR3 DNA: TGTGCCAGCCAGACAGGGGCGCGAGCGGCGGGAGCTTTCTTT

D gene: -
clone size: -
J gene: TRBJ2-3
V gene: TRBV7-9
CDR3 protein: CASSLSGTDTQYF
CDR3 DNA: TGTGCCAGCAGCTTGAGCGGGACAGATACGCAGTATTTT

D gene: -
clone size: -
J gene: TRBJ2-3
V gene: TRBV7-9
CDR3 protein: CASSSPQGAGRHTDTQYF
CDR3 DNA: TGTGCCAGCAGCTCCCCTCAGGGTGCCGGACGCCACACAGATACGCAGTATTTT

D gene: -
clone size: -
J gene: TRBJ1-5
V gene: TRBV5-1
CDR3 protein: CASSLVPNQPQHF
CDR3 DNA: TGCGCCAGCAGCTTGGTGCCCAATCAGCCCCAGCATTTT

D gene: TRBD1
clone size: -
J gene: TRBJ1-2
V gene: TRBV18
CDR3 protein: CASSPTTTGTVRGYGYTF
CDR3 DNA: TGTGCCAGCTCACCGACTACGACCGGGACAGTGAGGGGGTATGGCTACACCTTC

D gene: TRBD1
clone size: -
J gene: TRBJ2-5
V gene: TRBV11-2
CDR3 protein: CASSPADRGLSETQYF
CDR3 DNA: TGTGCCAGCAGCCCAGCCGACAGGGGGCTTAGTGAGACCCAGTACTTC

D gene: -
clone size: -
J gene: TRBJ1-1
V gene: TRBV9
CDR3 protein: CASSVDSMFRGTEAFF
CDR3 DNA: TGTGCCAGCAGCGTAGATTCGATGTTCAGGGGCACTGAAGCTTTCTTT

D gene: TRBD1
clone size: -
J gene: TRBJ1-5
V gene: TRBV7-3
CDR3 protein: CASSRDRGQPQHF
CDR3 DNA: TGTGCCAGCAGTCGGGACAGAGGCCAGCCCCAGCATTTT

D gene: -
clone size: -
J gene: TRBJ1-3
V gene: TRBV6-1
CDR3 protein: CASSVGVTFRSGNTIYF
CDR3 DNA: TGTGCCAGCAGTGTCGGCGTGACTTTCCGGTCTGGAAACACCATATATTTT

D gene: -
clone size: -
J gene: TRBJ2-6
V gene: TRBV28
CDR3 protein: CATHSPGANVLTF
CDR3 DNA: TGTGCCACCCATTCGCCCGGGGCCAACGTCCTGACTTTC

D gene: TRBD1
clone size: -
J gene: TRBJ1-3
V gene: TRBV7-9
CDR3 protein: CASSSSRQGVNTIYF
CDR3 DNA: TGTGCCAGCAGCTCCAGCCGACAGGGGGTAAACACCATATATTTT

D gene: -
clone size: -
J gene: TRBJ1-1
V gene: TRBV29-1
CDR3 protein: CSPRPDPEAFF
CDR3 DNA: TGCAGCCCCAGGCCGGACCCTGAAGCTTTCTTT

D gene: -
clone size: -
J gene: TRBJ1-1
V gene: TRBV28
CDR3 protein: CASSSYWDSAEAFF
CDR3 DNA: TGTGCCAGCAGTTCTTACTGGGATAGCGCTGAAGCTTTCTTT

D gene: TRBD1
clone size: -
J gene: TRBJ2-7
V gene: TRBV5-1
CDR3 protein: CASSLRTGGNSKQYF
CDR3 DNA: TGCGCCAGCAGCTTAAGGACAGGGGGCAACTCCAAGCAGTACTTC

D gene: -
clone size: -
J gene: TRBJ1-2
V gene: TRBV27
CDR3 protein: CASSLSLGGLYGYTF
CDR3 DNA: TGTGCCAGCAGTTTATCGTTGGGTGGACTCTATGGCTACACCTTC

D gene: TRBD1
clone size: many
J gene: TRBJ1-1
V gene: TRBV5-1
CDR3 protein: CASSVGTVAEAFF
CDR3 DNA: TGCGCCAGCAGCGTGGGGACAGTGGCTGAAGCTTTCTTT

D gene: -
clone size: -
J gene: TRBJ2-3
V gene: TRBV6-1
CDR3 protein: CASSDRVPDTQYF
CDR3 DNA: TGTGCCAGCAGTGACAGGGTTCCAGATACGCAGTATTTT

D gene: TRBD2
clone size: -
J gene: TRBJ2-1
V gene: TRBV19
CDR3 protein: CASSVRAGAKDEQFF
CDR3 DNA: TGTGCCAGTAGTGTACGAGCGGGAGCCAAGGATGAGCAGTTCTTC

D gene: -
clone size: -
J gene: TRBJ1-1
V gene: TRBV11-3
CDR3 protein: CASSLQRGDTEAFF
CDR3 DNA: TGTGCCAGCAGTTTACAGAGGGGCGACACTGAAGCTTTCTTT

D gene: -
clone size: -
J gene: TRBJ1-2
V gene: TRBV6-1
CDR3 protein: CASSEATITVGYTF
CDR3 DNA: TGTGCCAGCAGTGAAGCTACCATCACAGTGGGCTACACCTTC

D gene: -
clone size: -
J gene: TRBJ1-3
V gene: TRBV9
CDR3 protein: CASSVEGDSGNTIYF
CDR3 DNA: TGTGCCAGCAGCGTAGAGGGAGACTCTGGAAACACCATATATTTT

D gene: -
clone size: few
J gene: TRBJ1-1
V gene: TRBV7-8
CDR3 protein: CASSLVWTGPEAFF
CDR3 DNA: TGTGCCAGCAGCTTAGTGTGGACCGGGCCTGAAGCTTTCTTT

D gene: TRBD1
clone size: -
J gene: TRBJ1-4
V gene: TRBV5-6
CDR3 protein: CASSSVARGPYNEKLFF
CDR3 DNA: TGTGCCAGCAGCTCAGTTGCTAGGGGGCCCTATAATGAAAAACTGTTTTTT

D gene: -
clone size: few
J gene: TRBJ1-1
V gene: TRBV5-1
CDR3 protein: CASSLTGQGTEAFF
CDR3 DNA: TGCGCCAGCAGCTTGACAGGGCAGGGCACTGAAGCTTTCTTT

D gene: -
clone size: -
J gene: TRBJ2-5
V gene: TRBV6-5
CDR3 protein: CASSYRAQQETQYF
CDR3 DNA: TGTGCCAGCAGTTACAGGGCGCAGCAAGAGACCCAGTACTTC

D gene: TRBD1
clone size: once
J gene: TRBJ1-1
V gene: TRBV6-5
CDR3 protein: CASSYEQGAGIAEAFF
CDR3 DNA: TGTGCCAGCAGTTACGAACAGGGGGCAGGTATAGCTGAAGCTTTCTTT

D gene: -
clone size: -
J gene: TRBJ1-3
V gene: TRBV5-5
CDR3 protein: CASSVRGRVNSGNTIYF
CDR3 DNA: TGTGCCAGCAGCGTACGTGGCAGGGTAAACTCTGGAAACACCATATATTTT

D gene: -
clone size: -
J gene: TRBJ2-7
V gene: TRBV27
CDR3 protein: CASSKQGIYEQYF
CDR3 DNA: TGTGCCAGCAGTAAACAGGGTATCTACGAGCAGTACTTC

D gene: TRBD1
clone size: -
J gene: TRBJ2-5
V gene: TRBV9
CDR3 protein: CASSVTGGNGETQYF
CDR3 DNA: TGTGCCAGCAGCGTGACAGGGGGTAATGGGGAGACCCAGTACTTC